A single sample gave rise to the 9 T cell receptor beta chains below, sequenced in a study of CD8+ T cells in alopecia areata. RNA extraction and reverse transcription yielded cDNA as sequencing template. The method was immunoSEQ multiplex PCR; TCRdb's version includes in-frame clones alone and lacks a portion of them. This sample shows roughly 110,000 clones and no singletons; around 20% rests with the ten largest. Source material: lesional skin. The receptors derive from a C3H/HeJ mouse with alopecia areata. The MHC haplotype of the strain is H2-k.

This clone appeared many times. Germline and genes here are mouse. Read data end 4 residues before the CDR3 end; the end is taken from the germline J gene. The genes are TRBV13-3 and TRBJ2-1; TRBD1 might be the D (5 bases). The CDR3 sequence is 16 residues long. Germline CDR1 is NNHDY and CDR2 is SYVADS. This CDR3 reads CASSDLGQGMRAEQFF. Partial CDR3 DNA: TGTGCCAGCAGTGATTTAGGGCAGGGAATGAGGGCT.

A remark on this clone: Germline and genes here are mouse. Sequencing ends 4 residues short of the CDR3 end; the germline J gene provides the rest. The rearrangement joins TRBV19 to TRBJ2-5; 8 bases fit TRBD2. Germline V lookup: CDR1 FNHDT, CDR2 SITEND (reference sequence). CDR3 length: 14 amino acids. Partial CDR3 DNA: TGTGCCAGCAGTATATCCTGGGGGGAAGAC. Its protein is CASSISWGED. The full-length CDR3 reads as CASSISWGEDTQYF. The full variable domain, rest sourced from reference TRBV19 and TRBJ2-5, is GGIITQTPKFLIGQEGQKLTLKCQQNFNHDTMYWYRQDSGKGLRLIYYSITENDLQKGDLSEGYDASREKKSSFSLTVTSAQKNEMAVFLCASSISWGEDTQYFGPGTRLLVL.

This clone was recorded a few times. Genes here carry mouse names. The read finishes 4 residues shy of the CDR3 end, and the germline J gene is used to complete it. This chain links TRBV1 with TRBJ1-1; tentatively, D is TRBD1 (5 bases). This CDR3 has 15 amino acids. CDR1 and CDR2 from the germline V gene are NSQYPW and LRSPGD (reference sequence). Between the trimmed V and J ends, which lost 3 bases and 0 bases, there was a span of 11 bases. CDR3: CTCSAPGRANTEVFF. CDR3 bases read: TGCACCTGCAGTGCCCCAGGGAGAGCAAACACA.

On this clone itself: The listed genes are named as in mouse. Read sequence stops 4 residues before the CDR3 end, and the germline J gene provides the missing end. This chain joins TRBV13-3 and TRBJ2-2, with 9 bases matching TRBD1. This CDR3 is 16 amino acids long. V trimming: 4 bases; J trimming: 3 bases; junction bases outside the gene matches: 7. Germline V gene sequence: CDR1 NNHDY, CDR2 SYVADS. CDR3 bases read: TGTGCCAGCAGTCTCACAGGGGGCGCGTACACCGGG. Translation gives CASSLTGGAYTG. The whole CDR3 is CASSLTGGAYTGQLYF.

A remark on this clone: Gene names and germline match the mouse. The sequenced CDR3 bases are TGTGCCAGCAGTGATGGGACTGGGGCCTTTAACTATGCT. Translation gives CASSDGTGAFNYA. Given in full, the CDR3 is CASSDGTGAFNYAEQFF. The chain couples TRBV13-1 to TRBJ2-1; 9 positions agree with TRBD2. Read data end 4 residues before the CDR3 end; the end is taken from the germline J gene. Germline CDR1 and CDR2: NSHNY and SYGAGN. After removal of 0 bases from V and 0 bases from J, the junction contained 4 bases not matched to a gene. This CDR3 is 17 amino acids long.

A few counts support this clone. Gene names follow the mouse nomenclature. The CDR3 extends 4 residues past the end of the read, so its final part is completed from the germline J gene. V is TRBV1 and J is TRBJ2-3; D uncertain. In germline, CDR1 is NSQYPW, CDR2 LRSPGD (reference sequence). This CDR3 has 15 amino acids. With 1 base removed from V and 0 bases from J, the gap between germline ends came to 8 bases. The CDR3 spells CTCSAVSTSAETLYF. The CDR3 bases that were read are TGCACCTGCAGTGCAGTCTCAACTAGTGCAGAA.

The sample holds a few counts of this clone. Gene names and germline refer to mouse. Sequencing ends 4 residues short of the CDR3 end; the germline J gene provides the rest. J is TRBJ2-7 and V is TRBV3, with 7 bases matching TRBD1. With V trimmed by 0 bases and J by 2 bases, 4 bases remained unmatched. The V gene's germline CDR1 is SNHLY and CDR2 FYNGKV (reference sequence). This CDR3 has 15 amino acids. The CDR3 DNA, read in part, is TGTGCCAGCAGCTTAGCTGGGGACAGCCCCTAT. It translates to CASSLAGDSPY. The complete CDR3 sequence is CASSLAGDSPYEQYF.

As to this clone: Gene and germline names: mouse. The CDR3 end is not reached by the read, which stops 4 residues before it; the germline J gene fills it in. The chain couples TRBV1 to TRBJ2-7; possibly TRBD1 for D (6 bases). There are 16 residues in the CDR3. The germline V and J ends were trimmed by 3 bases and 0 bases, with 15 bases remaining between them. Germline V gives CDR1 NSQYPW, CDR2 LRSPGD (reference sequence). The covered CDR3 bases are TGCACCTGCAGTGCGGCAGGGGCTAGGAGCTCCTAT. It codes for CTCSAAGARSSY. Given in full, the CDR3 is CTCSAAGARSSYEQYF.

This clone was seen only a few times. The database protein in TCRdb disagrees with the DNA translation at residue 13; the sequence shown here was translated from the DNA. Genes and germline are mouse. Read data end 3 residues before the CDR3 end; the end is taken from the germline J gene. The J gene is TRBJ1-6, the V gene TRBV13-3; 7 bases fit TRBD1. TRBJ1-6 falls under the ORF class, with uncertain function. J gave up 2 bases and V 5 bases, and 7 bases lay outside the gene matches. Germline V CDR1 and CDR2: NNHDY, SYVADS. This CDR3 has 16 amino acids. The chain's CDR3 is CASRPTGDPYNSPLYF. Incomplete CDR3 DNA: TGTGCCAGCAGGCCAACAGGGGACCCCTATAATTCGCCC.